One sample yielded the 26 T cell receptor beta chains listed below, sequenced in a study of blood T cell repertoires in COVID-19. Clones were sequenced by immunoSEQ multiplex PCR, and TCRdb holds only the in-frame ones, with some missing. Of 210,000 or so clones listed, around 87% are singletons. Material for sequencing was peripheral blood. The receptors stem from a man in his fifties with acute or convalescent COVID-19.

The chain combines TRBV28 with TRBJ1-6, with TRBD1 identical over 7 bases. The CDR3 spans 15 residues. Germline lookup yields CDR1 MDHEN and CDR2 SYDVKM. With V trimmed by 6 bases and J by 5 bases, 7 bases remained unmatched. The CDR3 nucleotides are TGTGCCAGCAGCCGACTCGGACAGGATAATTCACCCCTCCACTTT. This translates into CASSRLGQDNSPLHF.

The V call is TRBV5-8, the J call TRBJ1-2; TRBD1 matches 7 bases. Germline-derived CDR1 and CDR2 are SGHTS and YDEGEE. Trimming cost V 0 bases and J 8 bases; bases outside gene matches: 7. The CDR3 extends over 14 amino acids. In DNA, the CDR3 is TGTGCCAGCAGCTTGGAGACAGGGCGTGCAGGCTACACCTTC. Protein: CASSLETGRAGYTF.

This chain uses TRBV30 with TRBJ2-7; 11 nucleotides match TRBD1. Unmatched junction bases numbered 9, after V lost 4 bases and J lost 4 bases. Per the germline V gene, CDR1 is GTSNPN and CDR2 is SVGIG (reference sequence). This CDR3 is built from 15 residues. The CDR3 here is CAWNIGTGGYYEQYF. The CDR3 nucleotides read TGTGCCTGGAATATCGGGACAGGGGGTTATTACGAGCAGTACTTC.

The CDR3 DNA follows: TGTGCCAGTAGCCGACTAGCGAGCACAGATACGCAGTATTTT. This gives the protein CASSRLASTDTQYF. The V call is TRBV19, the J call TRBJ2-3; 8 bases align to TRBD2. The V gene end was trimmed by 6 bases and the J gene end by 0 bases; junction bases not matched to a gene: 2. This CDR3 region has 14 residues. Germline-derived CDR1 and CDR2 are LNHDA and SQIVND (reference sequence). The full variable domain, completed using reference TRBV19 and TRBJ2-3, is DGGITQSPKYLFRKEGQNVTLSCEQNLNHDAMYWYRQDPGQGLRLIYYSQIVNDFQKGDIAEGYSVSREKKESFPLTVTSAQKNPTAFYLCASSRLASTDTQYFGPGTRLTVL.

J is TRBJ1-4 and V is TRBV9, with 7 nucleotides matching TRBD1. There are 14 residues in the CDR3. Germline-derived CDR1 and CDR2 are SGDLS and YYNGEE. Trimming removed 4 bases from V and 5 bases from J; junction bases left unmatched: 5. The CDR3: CASSQMDRNEKLFF. CDR3 DNA sequence: TGTGCCAGCAGCCAGATGGACAGGAATGAAAAACTGTTTTTT.

V gene TRBV7-9 combines with J gene TRBJ1-4; 7 bases align to TRBD1. In germline, CDR1 is SEHNR, CDR2 FQNEAQ (reference sequence). J gave up 7 bases and V 2 bases, and 7 bases lay outside the gene matches. The length of the CDR3 is 15 residues. In DNA, the CDR3 is TGTGCCAGCAGCTTAAAGACAGGGCGTCTTGAAAAACTGTTTTTT. Amino acid sequence: CASSLKTGRLEKLFF.

The chain joins TRBV7-2 to TRBJ1-1, with 10 bases that match TRBD1. V lost 1 base, J lost 6 bases, and 8 bases stayed unmatched. The CDR3 is 16 residues long. In germline, CDR1 is SGHTA, CDR2 FQGNSA. The CDR3: CASSLGGTGEMAEAFF. For the CDR3, the DNA is TGTGCCAGCAGCTTAGGAGGGACAGGGGAGATGGCTGAAGCTTTCTTT.

The chain recombines TRBV2 with TRBJ1-1, with unresolved D. The germline V and J ends were trimmed by 8 bases and 5 bases, with 9 bases remaining between them. The CDR3 consists of 11 residues. CDR1 and CDR2 from the germline V gene are SNHLY and FYNNEI. CDR3 DNA: TGTGCCAGCTCGATTCGGACTGAAGCTTTCTTT. Its protein product is CASSIRTEAFF.

The CDR3 loop reads CASNRLAPYEQYF. Written as DNA, the CDR3 is TGTGCCAGCAATCGACTAGCGCCGTACGAGCAGTACTTC. The V call is TRBV2, the J call TRBJ2-7; 8 nucleotides align to TRBD2. CDR3 length equals 13 residues. The V gene end was trimmed by 7 bases and the J gene end by 4 bases; junction bases not matched to a gene: 6. The V gene's germline CDR1 is SNHLY and CDR2 FYNNEI.

The rearrangement joins TRBV5-1 to TRBJ2-5, with 9 bases that match TRBD2. V lost 4 bases, J lost 4 bases, and 11 bases stayed unmatched. Germline CDR1 and CDR2: SGHRS and YFSETQ. The CDR3 is made up of 16 amino acids. The CDR3 DNA sequence: TGCGCCAGCAGCCCCAACCCTAGCGGGATGGGAGAGACCCAGTACTTC. Translation: CASSPNPSGMGETQYF. Full variable domain (remainder filled in from reference TRBV5-1 and TRBJ2-5): KAGVTQTPRYLIKTRGQQVTLSCSPISGHRSVSWYQQTPGQGLQFLFEYFSETQRNKGNFPGRFSGRQFSNSRSEMNVSTLELGDSALYLCASSPNPSGMGETQYFGPGTRLLVL.

The chain recombines TRBV7-9 with TRBJ2-3, with 9 bases that match TRBD1. CDR3 size: 16 residues. The trim removed 5 bases at V and 3 bases at J, leaving 9 bases unmatched. Germline CDR1 SEHNR, CDR2 FQNEAQ (reference sequence). The CDR3 region has the DNA TGTGCCAGCAGCCCCGCACAGGGGGCTAGGACAGATACGCAGTATTTT. Protein: CASSPAQGARTDTQYF.

CDR3 in amino acids: CSASGQGSTGELFF. The CDR3 nucleotides are TGCAGTGCTAGTGGACAGGGGAGTACCGGGGAGCTGTTTTTT. This chain connects TRBV20-1 to TRBJ2-2; 9 bases map to TRBD1. Germline-derived CDR1 and CDR2 are DFQATT and SNEGSKA (reference sequence). V gave up 3 bases and J gave up 5 bases; unmatched junction bases: 4. The CDR3 has 14 residues.

The chain is built from TRBV11-2 and TRBJ2-1; 9 bases agree with TRBD2. From germline, CDR1 is SGHAT and CDR2 FQNNGV. This CDR3 region has 16 residues. Unmatched junction bases numbered 3, after V lost 1 base and J lost 2 bases. Here the CDR3 DNA reads TGTGCCAGCAGCTTAGGACTAGCGGTTCCCTACAATGAGCAGTTCTTC. Protein product: CASSLGLAVPYNEQFF.

The V gene is TRBV2, the J gene TRBJ2-2; a weak D match, TRBD2 (5 bases). Trimming left V 6 bases short and J 4 bases short, with 6 bases between. The CDR3 runs to 12 residues. Germline lookup yields CDR1 SNHLY and CDR2 FYNNEI. The CDR3 DNA sequence: TGTGCCAGCAGAGAGGGCACCGGGGAGCTGTTTTTT. Protein sequence: CASREGTGELFF.

Written as DNA, the CDR3 is TGTGCCACCAGCAGGGGGGCGGGGGCCGCTTTCTTT. Amino acid sequence: CATSRGAGAAFF. This chain connects TRBV15 to TRBJ1-1; D is perhaps TRBD1 (6 bases). CDR1 and CDR2 (germline): LNHNV, YYDKDF (reference sequence). The length of the CDR3 is 12 residues. The germline V and J ends were trimmed by 3 bases and 11 bases, with 13 bases remaining between them.

This sequence joins TRBV18 and TRBJ2-1; 11 nucleotides line up with TRBD1. Germline CDR1 KGHSH, CDR2 LQKENI. V gave up 5 bases and J gave up 6 bases; unmatched junction bases: 12. The length of the CDR3 is 17 residues. CDR3 sequence (DNA): TGTGCCAGCTCAACAATCGCCCCGGGACAGGGGGGCAATGAGCAGTTCTTC. This sequence encodes CASSTIAPGQGGNEQFF.

V gene TRBV28 combines with J gene TRBJ1-2, with D perhaps TRBD1 (6 bases). Trimming took off 5 bases at V and 6 bases at J, with 19 bases between the two ends. Germline CDR1 MDHEN, CDR2 SYDVKM. The CDR3 is 15 residues long. The chain's CDR3 is CASSPNGQRLHGYTF. CDR3 nucleotides: TGTGCCAGCAGTCCTAATGGACAGCGGCTACATGGCTACACCTTC.

This chain uses TRBV18 with TRBJ1-3, with D uncertain. CDR3 length: 15 amino acids. Germline-derived CDR1 and CDR2 are KGHSH and LQKENI. Trimming cost V 3 bases and J 0 bases, with 9 bases left between them. CDR3 sequence reads: CASSPGKGSGNTIYF. CDR3 bases: TGTGCCAGCTCACCCGGGAAAGGCTCTGGAAACACCATATATTTT.

The chain employs TRBV7-6 and TRBJ1-2; D not certain. Germline V gene lookup returns CDR1 SGHVS and CDR2 FNYEAQ. The V gene lost 1 base and the J gene lost 0 bases, with 9 bases spanning the gap. This CDR3 region has 15 residues. CDR3 loop: CASSLVADPNYGYTF. The CDR3 region has the DNA TGTGCCAGCAGCTTAGTGGCTGATCCTAACTATGGCTACACCTTC.

The J gene is TRBJ2-1, the V gene TRBV20-1; D remains unclear. The CDR3 totals 11 residues. Trimming shortened V by 4 bases and J by 2 bases, and 3 bases separated the two germline ends. Per germline, CDR1 DFQATT and CDR2 SNEGSKA (reference sequence). DNA for the CDR3: TGCAGTGCTATAGCCTACAATGAGCAGTTCTTC. It yields the protein CSAIAYNEQFF.

This clone was recorded a few times. Here the CDR3 DNA reads TGTGCCACCAGCAGAGGACTTGGACAGGGGGCTGGAAACACCATATATTTT. It encodes CATSRGLGQGAGNTIYF. The V and J genes are TRBV15 and TRBJ1-3; TRBD1 agrees at 10 bases. The CDR3 consists of 17 residues. Germline V lookup: CDR1 LNHNV, CDR2 YYDKDF (reference sequence). The V segment lost 1 base and the J segment 2 bases; nucleotides outside the gene matches: 5. The variable domain in full, completed from reference TRBV15 and TRBJ1-3, reads DAMVIQNPRYQVTQFGKPVTLSCSQTLNHNVMYWYQQKSSQAPKLLFHYYDKDFNNEADTPDNFQSRRPNTSFCFLDIRSPGLGDTAMYLCATSRGLGQGAGNTIYFGEGSWLTVV.

The chain uses TRBV6-5 and TRBJ1-1, with D unresolved. The CDR3 length is 14 residues. V was shortened by 4 bases and J by 4 bases, with 13 bases between the two germline ends. Germline CDR1 MNHEY, CDR2 SVGAGI. The CDR3 DNA sequence: TGTGCCAGCAGTTCCACGGTAATACGCACTGAAGCTTTCTTT. Translated, it gives CASSSTVIRTEAFF.

This chain uses TRBV19 with TRBJ2-7, with 9 positions matching TRBD1. Germline V CDR1 and CDR2: LNHDA, SQIVND (reference sequence). CDR3 length: 15 residues. The V and J ends lost 3 bases and 3 bases, in that order; junction bases with no gene match: 6. The CDR3 reads CASSMGTGQSYEQYF. The DNA of the CDR3 is TGTGCCAGTAGTATGGGGACAGGGCAGAGCTACGAGCAGTACTTC.

The count of this clone is one. The chain joins TRBV19 to TRBJ2-6; perhaps TRBD1 as D (5 bases). CDR1 is LNHDA, CDR2 SQIVND, per germline (reference sequence). The CDR3 totals 15 residues. V shed 6 bases and J shed 2 bases, with 11 bases lying between them. The CDR3 here is CASRTTGPGANVLTF. CDR3 in DNA: TGTGCCAGTAGAACCACAGGACCTGGGGCCAACGTCCTGACTTTC.

This CDR3 reads CASSSEGTGELFF. CDR3 DNA sequence: TGCGCCAGCAGTTCGGAGGGCACCGGGGAGCTGTTTTTT. This chain uses TRBV5-1 with TRBJ2-2; D is possibly TRBD2 (6 bases). The length of the CDR3 is 13 residues. Germline V gives CDR1 SGHRS, CDR2 YFSETQ. Trimming took off 5 bases at V and 4 bases at J, with 9 bases between the two ends.

The chain carries TRBV7-9 and TRBJ2-2; 10 nucleotides agree with TRBD2. The length of the CDR3 is 16 residues. CDR1 and CDR2 from the germline V gene are SEHNR and FQNEAQ (reference sequence). The ends lost 2 bases at V and 1 base at J; junction bases unmatched: 1. The CDR3 is CASSLRLAGNTGELFF. CDR3 DNA sequence: TGTGCCAGCAGCTTAAGACTAGCGGGGAACACCGGGGAGCTGTTTTTT. Full variable domain (missing parts from reference TRBV7-9 and TRBJ2-2): DTGVSQNPRHKITKRGQNVTFRCDPISEHNRLYWYRQTLGQGPEFLTYFQNEAQLEKSRLLSDRFSAERPKGSFSTLEIQRTEQGDSAMYLCASSLRLAGNTGELFFGEGSRLTVL.